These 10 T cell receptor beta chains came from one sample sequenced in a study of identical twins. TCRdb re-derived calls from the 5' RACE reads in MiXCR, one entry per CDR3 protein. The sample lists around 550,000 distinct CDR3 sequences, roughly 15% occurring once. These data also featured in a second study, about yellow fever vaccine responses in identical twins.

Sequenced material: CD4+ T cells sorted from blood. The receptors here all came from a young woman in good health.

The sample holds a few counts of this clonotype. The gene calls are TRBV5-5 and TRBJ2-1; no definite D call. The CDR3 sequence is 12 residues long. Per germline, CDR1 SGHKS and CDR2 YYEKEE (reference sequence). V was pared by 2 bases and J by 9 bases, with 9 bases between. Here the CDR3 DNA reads TGTGCCAGCAGCTTATCCTTGGGTGAGCAGTTCTTC. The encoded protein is CASSLSLGEQFF.

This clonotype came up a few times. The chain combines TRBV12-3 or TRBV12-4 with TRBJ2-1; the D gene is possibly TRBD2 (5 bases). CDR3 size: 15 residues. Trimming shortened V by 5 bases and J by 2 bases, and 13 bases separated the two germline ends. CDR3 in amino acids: CASSPQTSAYNEQFF. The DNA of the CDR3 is TGTGCCAGCAGTCCCCAAACTAGTGCCTACAATGAGCAGTTCTTC.

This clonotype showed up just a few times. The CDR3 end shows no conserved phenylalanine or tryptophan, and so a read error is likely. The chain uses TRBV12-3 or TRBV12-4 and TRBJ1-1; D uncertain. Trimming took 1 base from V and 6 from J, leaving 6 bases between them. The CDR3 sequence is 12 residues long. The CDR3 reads CASSLGVAEAFL. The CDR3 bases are TGTGCCAGCAGTTTAGGGGTCGCTGAAGCTTTCCTT.

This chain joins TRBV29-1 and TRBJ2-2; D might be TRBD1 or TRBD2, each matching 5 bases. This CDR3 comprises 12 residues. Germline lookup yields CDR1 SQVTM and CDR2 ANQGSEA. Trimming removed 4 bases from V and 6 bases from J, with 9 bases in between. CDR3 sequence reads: CSVARDAGELFF. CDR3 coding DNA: TGCAGCGTTGCCCGGGACGCCGGGGAGCTGTTTTTT.

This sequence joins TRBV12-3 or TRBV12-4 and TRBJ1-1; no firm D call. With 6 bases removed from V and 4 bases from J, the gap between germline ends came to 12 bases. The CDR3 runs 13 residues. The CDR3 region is CASSPSGVTEAFF. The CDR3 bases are TGTGCCAGCAGCCCTAGTGGGGTCACTGAAGCTTTCTTT.

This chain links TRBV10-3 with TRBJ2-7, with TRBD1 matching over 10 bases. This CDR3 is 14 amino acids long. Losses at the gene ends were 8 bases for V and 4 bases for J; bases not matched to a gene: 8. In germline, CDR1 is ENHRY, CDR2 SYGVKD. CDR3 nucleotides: TGTGCCATCGCCCGGGACAGGGGATCGTACGAGCAGTACTTC. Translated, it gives CAIARDRGSYEQYF.

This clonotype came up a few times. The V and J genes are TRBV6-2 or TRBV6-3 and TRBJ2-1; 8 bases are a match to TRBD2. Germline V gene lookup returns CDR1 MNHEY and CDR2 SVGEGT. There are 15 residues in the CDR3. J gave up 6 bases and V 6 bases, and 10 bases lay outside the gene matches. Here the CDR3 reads CASRNPSGQFNEQFF. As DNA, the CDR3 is TGTGCCAGCAGAAACCCTAGCGGGCAGTTCAATGAGCAGTTCTTC.

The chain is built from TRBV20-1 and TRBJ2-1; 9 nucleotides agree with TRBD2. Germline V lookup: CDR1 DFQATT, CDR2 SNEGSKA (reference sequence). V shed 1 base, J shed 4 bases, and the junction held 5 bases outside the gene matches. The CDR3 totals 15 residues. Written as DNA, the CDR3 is TGCAGTGCTAGAGTACTGGCGGGGGGGTACAATGAGCAGTTCTTC. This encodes CSARVLAGGYNEQFF.

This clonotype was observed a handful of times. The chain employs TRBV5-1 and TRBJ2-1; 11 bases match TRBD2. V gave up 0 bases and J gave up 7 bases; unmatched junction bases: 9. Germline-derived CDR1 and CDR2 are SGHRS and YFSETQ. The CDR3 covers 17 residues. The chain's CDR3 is CASSLEILAGGPNEQFF. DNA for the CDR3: TGCGCCAGCAGCTTGGAGATTTTAGCGGGAGGGCCGAATGAGCAGTTCTTC.

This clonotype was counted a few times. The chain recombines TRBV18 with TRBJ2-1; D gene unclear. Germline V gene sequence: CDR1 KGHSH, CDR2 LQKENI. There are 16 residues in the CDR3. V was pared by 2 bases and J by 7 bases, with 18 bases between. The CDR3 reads CASSPFLRGSGNEQFF. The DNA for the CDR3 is TGTGCCAGCTCACCATTCCTCCGAGGTAGTGGGAATGAGCAGTTCTTC.